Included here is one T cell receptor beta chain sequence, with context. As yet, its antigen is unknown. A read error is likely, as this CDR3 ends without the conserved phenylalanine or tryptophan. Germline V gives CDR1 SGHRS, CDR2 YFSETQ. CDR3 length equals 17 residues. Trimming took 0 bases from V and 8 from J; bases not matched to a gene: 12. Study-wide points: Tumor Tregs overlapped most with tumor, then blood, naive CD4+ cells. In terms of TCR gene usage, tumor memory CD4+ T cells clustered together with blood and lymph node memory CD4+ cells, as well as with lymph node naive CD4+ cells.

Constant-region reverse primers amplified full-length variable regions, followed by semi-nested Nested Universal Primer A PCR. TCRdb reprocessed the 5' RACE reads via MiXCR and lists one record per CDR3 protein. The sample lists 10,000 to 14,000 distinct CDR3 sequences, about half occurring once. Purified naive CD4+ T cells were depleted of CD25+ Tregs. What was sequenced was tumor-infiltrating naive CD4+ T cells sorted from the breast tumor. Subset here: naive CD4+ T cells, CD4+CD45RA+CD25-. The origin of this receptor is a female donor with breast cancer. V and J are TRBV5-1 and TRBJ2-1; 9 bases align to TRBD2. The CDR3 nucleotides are TGCGCCAGCAGCTTGGGTTTAGCGGGAGCACTTTCCGATGAGCAGTTCTCC. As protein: CASSLGLAGALSDEQFS.